This T cell receptor beta chain originates from a study of CD8+ T cells in alopecia areata (dated by TCRdb to the late 2010s). Context from the whole study: The study used high-throughput TCRbeta sequencing to examine T cell clonal expansion in alopecia areata, in both the C3H/HeJ mouse model and human patients. Scalp tissue and sorted CD4+ and CD8+ peripheral blood T cells from patchy and totalis/universalis alopecia areata patients and from healthy controls were covered by human TCRbeta sequencing. Clonality in the scalp was compared among normal scalp (n=4), patchy alopecia areata scalp (n=8), and alopecia totalis/universalis scalp (n=8). RNA was extracted with the PAXgene miRNA kit for fixed scalp, the miRNeasy kit for PBMCs, and the RNeasy kit for mouse skin. TCRbeta CDR3 regions were amplified by immunoSEQ multiplex PCR using 35 Vbeta forward and 13 Jbeta reverse primers. Beyond this particular receptor, the publication reports: Shared TCR sequences between patients were less evident than in mice, which may be partly attributable to HLA diversity in the patient population. Unlike mouse skin, where gammadelta T cells dominate, normal human skin contains resident alphabeta T cells that get sequenced too, which complicates analysis of the scalp TCR repertoire. Compared with normal scalp, lesional scalp had higher clonality and more expanded CD8+ clones, particularly in alopecia totalis/universalis, a pattern that suggests antigenic drive.

Library generation was performed with the immunoSEQ multiplex PCR assay. RNA was extracted from all samples and reverse transcribed into cDNA, which served as template for TCR sequencing. First-strand cDNA was synthesized using SuperScript III with a 2:1 mix of oligo-dT and random hexamers. A synthetic immune receptor repertoire was used to measure amplification bias, and any remaining bias was corrected computationally. On the study's bioinformatics: Raw reads were preprocessed for error removal, and CDR3 was defined according to IMGT conventions as running from the conserved cysteine to phenylalanine. Clonality was computed by normalizing Shannon entropy by log2 of the number of productive unique TCRs and subtracting the result from 1. Whether each scalp clone was CD4 or CD8 was inferred by checking scalp TCRbeta sequences against the CD4 and CD8 repertoires from sorted blood. The table was pulled from immuneACCESS by TCRdb, which kept in-frame rearrangements only. Such tables lose some clones; where checked, under half of the loss comes from unresolved V genes, and the rest has no known cause. The DNA gave D and trimming, while V, J and clone size come from that table. This sample is represented by 200,000 or so clones; about 56% of them were singletons. Clones ranked in the top ten supply about 5.3% of the sample.

In its sample, this clone was seen once. No antigen is known for it. No quality values exist for individual bases; no much larger clone is one base distant. PBMCs were isolated by density centrifugation and stained for CD3, CD4 and CD8, and CD4+ and CD8+ T cells were sorted on a FACSAria. Scalp biopsies and blood samples were obtained from unaffected controls. The CDR3 runs 13 residues from the cysteine to the phenylalanine. The retained sequence is limited to the CDR3, 39 bases, with the frame set at the first base. V is reduced by 2 bases and J by 6 bases, leaving a spacing of 13 bases between them. The germline V gene (reference sequence) yields GTSNPN for CDR1 and SVGIG for CDR2.

This clonotype was obtained from a human donor in good health. Sequencing was carried out using CD8+ T cells sorted from blood. Rearrangement joined TRBV30 to TRBJ1-1; a weak D assignment points to TRBD1 (5 bases agree). For the CDR3, the sequence is CAWSPAVGAEAFF. The DNA sequence follows: TGTGCCTGGAGTCCGGCGGTGGGGGCTGAAGCTTTCTTT.